Each of the 25 T cell receptor beta chains below was sequenced from the same sample in a study of human T cells and chemical hapten exposure. As for time point: healthy volunteer bleed at 6 weeks. Sequencing started from total RNA isolated from unfractionated whole blood. TCRdb reprocessed the RACE reads with MiXCR, giving one entry per CDR3 protein. Seen here are fewer than 100,000 distinct CDR3 sequences, around 9.4% observed once, and the top ten hold 1.7%. Sequencing used whole blood. The receptors come from a female donor in good health. Some clones in this sample may be carry-over from other donors' samples.

The chain recombines TRBV5-4 with TRBJ1-6, with TRBD1 matching over 8 bases. CDR3 length: 15 residues. V lost 0 bases to trimming and J lost 9 bases; unmatched junction nucleotides: 5. Germline assignment: CDR1 SGHNT and CDR2 YYREEE (reference sequence). CDR3 region: CASSLGQGPGSPLHF. The CDR3 DNA sequence: TGTGCCAGCAGCTTGGGACAGGGGCCCGGTTCACCCCTCCACTTT.

This clonotype was counted a few times. J is TRBJ1-1 and V is TRBV6-1; D is uncertain. Germline V gene lookup returns CDR1 MNHNS and CDR2 SASEGT. The V gene lost 4 bases and the J gene lost 7 bases, with 22 bases spanning the gap. This CDR3 is 16 amino acids long. The CDR3 coding sequence is TGTGCCAGCAGTGCCAGGTCCGGAAACTCGGAACGTGAAGCTTTCTTT. Translation: CASSARSGNSEREAFF.

The chain carries TRBV6-6 and TRBJ2-5; 8 bases align to TRBD2. The CDR3 loop spans 16 amino acids. Germline V gene data show CDR1 as MNHNY and CDR2 as SVGAGI (reference sequence). Germline trimming cut 1 base from V and 2 bases from J; bases unmatched to any gene: 6. The CDR3 protein is CASSYWGTRHQETQYF. CDR3 nucleotides: TGTGCCAGCAGTTACTGGGGGACTAGACATCAAGAGACCCAGTACTTC.

This clonotype was seen many times. The chain has TRBV20-1 and TRBJ2-6; D possibly corresponds to TRBD1 (7 bases). This CDR3 has 14 amino acids. The V gene's germline CDR1 is DFQATT and CDR2 SNEGSKA (reference sequence). Trimming removed 3 bases from V and 4 bases from J, with 10 bases in between. The CDR3 DNA is TGCAGTGCTAGCAGGGGGGAAGGGGCCAACGTCCTGACTTTC. Its protein product is CSASRGEGANVLTF.

This clonotype was counted many times. The V gene is TRBV2, the J gene TRBJ2-1; D gene ambiguous. The CDR3 extends over 14 amino acids. Germline values: CDR1 SNHLY, CDR2 FYNNEI. Trimming took 3 bases from V and 12 from J, leaving 18 bases between them. The CDR3 is CASSDPGRGVGQFF. The CDR3 region has the DNA TGTGCCAGCAGTGATCCGGGTCGCGGTGTGGGGCAGTTCTTC.

This clonotype was recorded many times. The chain carries TRBV5-5 and TRBJ2-7; D is ambiguous. Germline CDR1 and CDR2: SGHKS and YYEKEE (reference sequence). The CDR3 has 11 residues. Trimming took 2 bases from V and 3 from J, leaving 3 bases between them. The CDR3: CASSFLYEQYF. For the CDR3, the DNA is TGTGCCAGCAGCTTTCTCTACGAGCAGTACTTC.

This clonotype was recorded a few times. The chain couples TRBV18 to TRBJ1-3; D call uncertain. CDR1 is KGHSH, CDR2 LQKENI, per germline. The V end was cut by 0 bases, the J end by 0 bases, with 12 bases between. The CDR3 covers 17 residues. CDR3 region: CASSPPGGGNSGNTIYF. Here the CDR3 DNA reads TGTGCCAGCTCACCACCGGGCGGAGGCAACTCTGGAAACACCATATATTTT. Full variable domain (remainder filled in from reference TRBV18 and TRBJ1-3): NAGVMQNPRHLVRRRGQEARLRCSPMKGHSHVYWYRQLPEEGLKFMVYLQKENIIDESGMPKERFSAEFPKEGPSILRIQQVVRGDSAAYFCASSPPGGGNSGNTIYFGEGSWLTVV.

The table lists this clonotype with many counts. J is TRBJ1-5 and V is TRBV12-3 or TRBV12-4; a weak D match, TRBD1 (6 bases). V was cut by 7 bases and J by 5 bases, with 12 bases left in between. The CDR3 is made up of 13 amino acids. The CDR3 loop reads CASNERGYQPQHF. CDR3 sequence (DNA): TGTGCCAGCAATGAAAGGGGGTATCAGCCCCAGCATTTT.

This clonotype was seen more than once but under ten times. This sequence joins TRBV5-1 and TRBJ1-6; unclear D gene. The CDR3 consists of 15 residues. V gave up 1 base and J gave up 4 bases, with 9 bases separating them. Germline V gene data show CDR1 as SGHRS and CDR2 as YFSETQ. For the CDR3, the DNA is TGCGCCAGCAGCTTGTACGGATCGTATAATTCACCCCTCCACTTT. Its protein product is CASSLYGSYNSPLHF.

This clonotype was seen more than once but under ten times. CDR3 coding DNA: TGTGCCAGCAGTGTACAAACAGGGGGCAGTCAGCCCCAGCATTTT. It specifies CASSVQTGGSQPQHF. The gene calls are TRBV12-3 or TRBV12-4 and TRBJ1-5, with 9 positions matching TRBD1. The CDR3 covers 15 residues. J was trimmed by 6 bases and V by 5 bases; bases with no gene match: 8.

This clonotype appeared a few times. V gene TRBV2 combines with J gene TRBJ2-5; D may be TRBD1 (5 bases). CDR3 size: 12 residues. Trimming took 4 bases from V and 5 from J, leaving 8 bases between them. CDR1 and CDR2 from the germline V gene are SNHLY and FYNNEI. The CDR3 reads CASSVGRETQYF. The CDR3 DNA reads as TGTGCCAGCAGTGTGGGGCGGGAGACCCAGTACTTC.

V and J are TRBV27 and TRBJ1-6, with 7 bases lining up with TRBD1. Germline CDR1 and CDR2: MNHEY and SMNVEV (reference sequence). The CDR3 has 17 amino acids. V was pared by 0 bases and J by 9 bases, with 11 bases of the junction left unmatched. DNA of the CDR3: TGTGCCAGCAGTTTATCAGCAGGGGGAGCCTGTAGTTCACCCCTCCACTTT. Translating it yields CASSLSAGGACSSPLHF.

This clonotype was detected a few times. This sequence joins TRBV7-8 and TRBJ2-3; 10 nucleotides agree with TRBD2. V lost 3 bases, J lost 6 bases, and 3 bases stayed unmatched. The CDR3 covers 14 residues. Germline values: CDR1 SGHVS, CDR2 FQNEAQ. CDR3 in amino acids: CASSFKGLADTQYF. For the CDR3, the DNA is TGTGCCAGCAGCTTTAAGGGACTAGCGGATACGCAGTATTTT.

At least ten counts were recorded for this clonotype. The chain couples TRBV20-1 to TRBJ2-5, with D possibly being TRBD1 (5 bases). Deletions cut 3 bases from V and 5 bases from J, with 13 bases between. In germline, CDR1 is DFQATT, CDR2 SNEGSKA (reference sequence). This CDR3 contains 13 residues. The CDR3 loop is CSARLRAMETQYF. CDR3 nucleotide sequence: TGCAGTGCTAGGCTCAGGGCCATGGAGACCCAGTACTTC.

In this sample, this clonotype turned up many times. The chain is built from TRBV7-9 and TRBJ1-4; D remains ambiguous. CDR3 length equals 14 residues. The V gene's germline CDR1 is SEHNR and CDR2 FQNEAQ (reference sequence). V was cut by 5 bases and J by 4 bases, with 11 bases left in between. The CDR3, as DNA: TGTGCCAGCAGCCCAGCCAGGAGTAATGAAAAACTGTTTTTT. Protein product: CASSPARSNEKLFF. Full variable domain (missing parts from reference TRBV7-9 and TRBJ1-4): DTGVSQNPRHKITKRGQNVTFRCDPISEHNRLYWYRQTLGQGPEFLTYFQNEAQLEKSRLLSDRFSAERPKGSFSTLEIQRTEQGDSAMYLCASSPARSNEKLFFGSGTQLSVL.

This clonotype occurred a few times. The V call is TRBV12-3 or TRBV12-4, the J call TRBJ2-1, with D unclear. Trimming stripped 7 bases from V and 7 bases from J, with 17 bases between. The CDR3 sequence is 14 residues long. The CDR3 DNA follows: TGTGCCAGCACTACCGGGTTTTTATTAAATGAGCAGTTCTTC. Its translation is CASTTGFLLNEQFF.

The CDR3 region has the DNA TGCGCCAGCAGCTTGGACAGCTTAGCCAAAAACATTCAGTACTTC. Translation gives CASSLDSLAKNIQYF. This chain uses TRBV5-1 with TRBJ2-4; D is ambiguous. The germline V and J ends were trimmed by 0 bases and 0 bases, with 7 bases remaining between them. Per germline, CDR1 SGHRS and CDR2 YFSETQ. This CDR3 is 15 amino acids long.

This clonotype was seen repeatedly, ten times or more. The rearrangement links TRBV20-1 to TRBJ2-7; tentative D call: TRBD2 (6 bases). The CDR3 spans 13 residues. Trimming cost V 6 bases and J 3 bases, with 15 bases left between them. Germline V gene lookup returns CDR1 DFQATT and CDR2 SNEGSKA (reference sequence). In DNA, the CDR3 is TGCAGTGCACATATAGCGGAAATCTACGAGCAGTACTTC. This translates into CSAHIAEIYEQYF.

Many counts were recorded for this clonotype. The CDR3 bases are TGCGCCAGCAGCCAAGACAAGACTAGCGGTCGCACAGATACGCAGTATTTT. Encoded protein: CASSQDKTSGRTDTQYF. The J gene is TRBJ2-3, the V gene TRBV4-3; TRBD2 aligns across 9 bases. The V and J ends lost 0 bases and 1 base, in that order; junction bases with no gene match: 5. CDR1 is LGHNA and CDR2 is YSLEER in the germline V gene. The CDR3 consists of 17 residues.

This chain connects TRBV11-2 to TRBJ1-2; D may be TRBD1 (6 bases). V was pared by 1 base and J by 5 bases, with 8 bases between. Germline CDR1 SGHAT, CDR2 FQNNGV. This CDR3 spans 13 amino acids. CDR3 sequence (DNA): TGTGCCAGCAGCTTAGGCGGACAGTATGGCTACACCTTC. This translates into CASSLGGQYGYTF.

The chain has TRBV28 and TRBJ2-4; TRBD1 matches 7 bases. The CDR3 covers 13 residues. Unmatched junction bases numbered 8, after V lost 5 bases and J lost 10 bases. Germline V CDR1 and CDR2: MDHEN, SYDVKM. CDR3 region: CASSKGDRGIQYF. The CDR3 DNA reads as TGTGCCAGCAGTAAAGGGGACAGAGGGATTCAGTACTTC.

There are many counts of this clonotype. This CDR3 reads CASSKEGQRTYRDTEAFF. The CDR3 coding sequence is TGTGCCAGCAGCAAAGAGGGACAGAGGACCTACAGGGACACTGAAGCTTTCTTT. The chain has TRBV21-1 and TRBJ1-1; the table's D gene call, TRBD1, was not cross checked with the DNA. TRBV21-1 is a pseudogene segment. The CDR3 loop spans 18 amino acids.

The J gene is TRBJ1-5, the V gene TRBV5-1; D not certain. This CDR3 is built from 15 residues. V lost 0 bases and J lost 1, with 8 bases in between. Germline V gene sequence: CDR1 SGHRS, CDR2 YFSETQ. The CDR3 reads CASSLGAGSNQPQHF. The DNA of the CDR3 is TGCGCCAGCAGCTTGGGGGCGGGGAGCAATCAGCCCCAGCATTTT. The complete variable domain, with remaining parts taken from reference TRBV5-1 and TRBJ1-5, reads KAGVTQTPRYLIKTRGQQVTLSCSPISGHRSVSWYQQTPGQGLQFLFEYFSETQRNKGNFPGRFSGRQFSNSRSEMNVSTLELGDSALYLCASSLGAGSNQPQHFGDGTRLSIL.

The genes are TRBV29-1 and TRBJ2-7, with 10 nucleotides matching TRBD2. The CDR3 totals 13 residues. Germline V gene sequence: CDR1 SQVTM, CDR2 ANQGSEA. V dropped 2 bases and J dropped 2; count of bases not matched to a gene: 0. The DNA of the CDR3 is TGCAGCGTTGAAACTAGCGGGACCTACGAGCAGTACTTC. This sequence encodes CSVETSGTYEQYF.

Many counts were recorded for this clonotype. The chain carries TRBV5-6 and TRBJ2-3, with D maybe TRBD2 (6 bases). Trimming stripped 0 bases from V and 0 bases from J, with 11 bases between. This CDR3 is built from 16 residues. The germline V gene encodes CDR1 SGHDT and CDR2 YYEEEE. In DNA form, the CDR3 reads TGTGCCAGCAGCTTGGAGGTCGGGGGAAGCACAGATACGCAGTATTTT. Translating gives CASSLEVGGSTDTQYF.